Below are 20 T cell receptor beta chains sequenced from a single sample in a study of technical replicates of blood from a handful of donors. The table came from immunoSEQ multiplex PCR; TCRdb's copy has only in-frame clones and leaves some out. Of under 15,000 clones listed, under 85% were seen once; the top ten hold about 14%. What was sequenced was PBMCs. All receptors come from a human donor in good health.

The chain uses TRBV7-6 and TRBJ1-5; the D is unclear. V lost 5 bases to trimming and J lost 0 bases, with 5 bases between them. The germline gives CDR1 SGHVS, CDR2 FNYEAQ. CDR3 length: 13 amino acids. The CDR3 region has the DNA TGTGCCAGCAGCGTTTATAGCAATCAGCCCCAGCATTTT. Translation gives CASSVYSNQPQHF.

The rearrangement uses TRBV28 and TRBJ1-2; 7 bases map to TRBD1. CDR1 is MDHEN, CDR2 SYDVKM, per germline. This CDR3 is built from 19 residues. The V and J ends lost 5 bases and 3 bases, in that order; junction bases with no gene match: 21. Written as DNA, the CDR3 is TGTGCCAGCAGTGGGCAGGGGACAGCGTGGGGACTAGAGGACTATGGCTACACCTTC. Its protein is CASSGQGTAWGLEDYGYTF.

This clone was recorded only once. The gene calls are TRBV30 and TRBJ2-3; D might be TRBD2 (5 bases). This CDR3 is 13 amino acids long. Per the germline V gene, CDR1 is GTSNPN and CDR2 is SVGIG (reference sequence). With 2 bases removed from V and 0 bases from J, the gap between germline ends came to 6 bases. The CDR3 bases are TGTGCCTGGAGTCGGGATAGCACAGATACGCAGTATTTT. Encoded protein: CAWSRDSTDTQYF. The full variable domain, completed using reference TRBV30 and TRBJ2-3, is SQTIHQWPATLVQPVGSPLSLECTVEGTSNPNLYWYRQAAGRGLQLLFYSVGIGQISSEVPQNLSASRPQDRQFILSSKKLLLSDSGFYLCAWSRDSTDTQYFGPGTRLTVL.

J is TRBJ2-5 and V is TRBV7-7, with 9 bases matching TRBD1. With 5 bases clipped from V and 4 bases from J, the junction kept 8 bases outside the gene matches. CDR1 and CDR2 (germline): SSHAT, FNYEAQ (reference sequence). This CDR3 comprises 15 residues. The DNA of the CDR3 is TGTGCCAGCAGCCCAACAGGGGGCGGGCGAGAGACCCAGTACTTC. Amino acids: CASSPTGGGRETQYF.

The CDR3 reads CASGRGYYEQYF. CDR3 nucleotides: TGTGCCAGTGGCAGGGGGTACTACGAGCAGTACTTC. The chain recombines TRBV19 with TRBJ2-7, with 7 nucleotides matching TRBD1. Trimming at V came to 8 bases and at J to 3 bases, leaving 4 bases not matched to a gene. The CDR3 extends over 12 amino acids. Germline loops: CDR1 LNHDA, CDR2 SQIVND (reference sequence).

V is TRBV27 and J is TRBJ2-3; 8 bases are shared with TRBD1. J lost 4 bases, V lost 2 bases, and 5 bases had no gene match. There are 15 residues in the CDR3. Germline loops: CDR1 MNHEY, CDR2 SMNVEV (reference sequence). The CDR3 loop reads CASSLSMTGADTQYF. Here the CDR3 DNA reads TGTGCCAGCAGTTTAAGTATGACAGGGGCAGATACGCAGTATTTT.

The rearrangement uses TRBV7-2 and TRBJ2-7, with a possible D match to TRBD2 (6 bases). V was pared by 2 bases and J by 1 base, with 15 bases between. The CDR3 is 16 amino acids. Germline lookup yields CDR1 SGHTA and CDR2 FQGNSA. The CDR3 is CASSLSAERASYEQYF. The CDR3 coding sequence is TGTGCCAGCAGCTTATCTGCCGAGCGGGCGTCCTACGAGCAGTACTTC.

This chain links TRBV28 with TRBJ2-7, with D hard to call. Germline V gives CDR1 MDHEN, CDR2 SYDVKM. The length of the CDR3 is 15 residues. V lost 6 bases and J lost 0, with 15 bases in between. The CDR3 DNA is TGTGCCAGCAGCCCACCTGTCTGGAGCTCCTACGAGCAGTACTTC. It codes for CASSPPVWSSYEQYF.

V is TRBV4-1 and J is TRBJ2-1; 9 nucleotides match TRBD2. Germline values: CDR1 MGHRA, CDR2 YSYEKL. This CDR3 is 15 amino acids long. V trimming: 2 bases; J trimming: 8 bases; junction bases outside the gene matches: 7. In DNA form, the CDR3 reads TGCGCCAGCAGCCAAACGGGACTAGCAATCCATGAGCAGTTCTTC. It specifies CASSQTGLAIHEQFF.

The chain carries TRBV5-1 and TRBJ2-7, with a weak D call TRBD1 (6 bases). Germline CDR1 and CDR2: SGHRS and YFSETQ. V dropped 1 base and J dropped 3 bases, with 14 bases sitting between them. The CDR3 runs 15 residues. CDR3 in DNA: TGCGCCAGCAGCTTGTCTTCCGGGACATACTACGAGCAGTACTTC. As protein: CASSLSSGTYYEQYF.

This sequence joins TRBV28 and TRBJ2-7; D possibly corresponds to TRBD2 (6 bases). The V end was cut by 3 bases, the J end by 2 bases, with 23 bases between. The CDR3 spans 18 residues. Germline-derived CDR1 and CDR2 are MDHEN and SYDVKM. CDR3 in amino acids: CASSFTPELSGRTYEQYF. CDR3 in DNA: TGTGCCAGCAGTTTTACCCCGGAACTAAGCGGGCGAACCTACGAGCAGTACTTC. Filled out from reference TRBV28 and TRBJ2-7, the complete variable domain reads DVKVTQSSRYLVKRTGEKVFLECVQDMDHENMFWYRQDPGLGLRLIYFSYDVKMKEKGDIPEGYSVSREKKERFSLILESASTNQTSMYLCASSFTPELSGRTYEQYFGPGTRLTVT.

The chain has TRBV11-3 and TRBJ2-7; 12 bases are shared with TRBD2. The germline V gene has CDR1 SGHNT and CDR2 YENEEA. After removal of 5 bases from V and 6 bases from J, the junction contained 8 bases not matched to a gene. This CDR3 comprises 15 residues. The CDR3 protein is CASSKTSGSLLEQYF. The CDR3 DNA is TGTGCCAGCAGCAAGACTAGCGGGAGCCTCCTCGAGCAGTACTTC.

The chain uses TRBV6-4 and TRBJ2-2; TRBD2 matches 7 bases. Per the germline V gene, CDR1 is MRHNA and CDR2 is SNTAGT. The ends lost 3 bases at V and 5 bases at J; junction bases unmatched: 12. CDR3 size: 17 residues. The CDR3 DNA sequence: TGTGCCAGCAGTGATCAACCTTTGCGGCGGGGGACCGGGGAGCTGTTTTTT. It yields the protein CASSDQPLRRGTGELFF.

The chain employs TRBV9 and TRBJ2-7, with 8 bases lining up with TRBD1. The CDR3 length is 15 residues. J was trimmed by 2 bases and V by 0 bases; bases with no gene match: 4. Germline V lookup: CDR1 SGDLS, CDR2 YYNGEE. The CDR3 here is CASSVASQGAYEQYF. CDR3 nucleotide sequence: TGTGCCAGCAGCGTAGCTTCACAGGGGGCCTACGAGCAGTACTTC.

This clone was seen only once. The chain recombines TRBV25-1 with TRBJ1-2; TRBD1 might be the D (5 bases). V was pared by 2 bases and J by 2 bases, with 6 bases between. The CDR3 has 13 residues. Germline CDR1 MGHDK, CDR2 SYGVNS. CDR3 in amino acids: CASSEPGNYGYTF. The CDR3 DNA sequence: TGTGCCAGCAGTGAACCAGGGAACTATGGCTACACCTTC.

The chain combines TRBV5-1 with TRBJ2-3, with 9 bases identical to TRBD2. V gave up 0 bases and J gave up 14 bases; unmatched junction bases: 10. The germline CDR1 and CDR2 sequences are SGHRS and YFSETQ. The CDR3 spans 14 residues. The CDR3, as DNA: TGCGCCAGCAGCTTGGGTCGGGAGCGGGAGGAATGGTATTTT. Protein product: CASSLGREREEWYF.

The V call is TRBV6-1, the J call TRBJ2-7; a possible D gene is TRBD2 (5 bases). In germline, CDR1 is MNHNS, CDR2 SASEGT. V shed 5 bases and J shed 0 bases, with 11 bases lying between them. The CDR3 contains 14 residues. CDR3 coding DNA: TGTGCCAGCAGTAGCGGATGGAGCTCCTACGAGCAGTACTTC. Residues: CASSSGWSSYEQYF.

The CDR3 sequence is CASSFGTGATYEQYF. For the CDR3, the DNA is TGCGCCAGCAGCTTCGGTACAGGGGCAACCTACGAGCAGTACTTC. The chain uses TRBV5-1 and TRBJ2-7; 7 bases map to TRBD1. The CDR3 totals 15 residues. Germline assignment: CDR1 SGHRS and CDR2 YFSETQ. V was pared by 2 bases and J by 2 bases, with 7 bases of the junction left unmatched. Using reference TRBV5-1 and TRBJ2-7 for the parts outside the CDR3, the full variable domain is KAGVTQTPRYLIKTRGQQVTLSCSPISGHRSVSWYQQTPGQGLQFLFEYFSETQRNKGNFPGRFSGRQFSNSRSEMNVSTLELGDSALYLCASSFGTGATYEQYFGPGTRLTVT.

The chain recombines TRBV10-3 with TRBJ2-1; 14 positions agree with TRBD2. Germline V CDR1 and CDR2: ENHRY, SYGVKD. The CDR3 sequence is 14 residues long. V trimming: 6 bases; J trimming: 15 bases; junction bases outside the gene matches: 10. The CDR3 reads CAIRTGLAGAFLFF. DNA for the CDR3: TGTGCCATCAGGACGGGACTAGCGGGAGCGTTTCTGTTCTTC.

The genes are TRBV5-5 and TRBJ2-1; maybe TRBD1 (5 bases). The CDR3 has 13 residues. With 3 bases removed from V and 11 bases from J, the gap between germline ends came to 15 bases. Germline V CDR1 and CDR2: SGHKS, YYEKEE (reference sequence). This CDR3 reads CASSSPRDLKQFF. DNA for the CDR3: TGTGCCAGCAGCTCCCCCAGGGATCTTAAGCAGTTCTTC.